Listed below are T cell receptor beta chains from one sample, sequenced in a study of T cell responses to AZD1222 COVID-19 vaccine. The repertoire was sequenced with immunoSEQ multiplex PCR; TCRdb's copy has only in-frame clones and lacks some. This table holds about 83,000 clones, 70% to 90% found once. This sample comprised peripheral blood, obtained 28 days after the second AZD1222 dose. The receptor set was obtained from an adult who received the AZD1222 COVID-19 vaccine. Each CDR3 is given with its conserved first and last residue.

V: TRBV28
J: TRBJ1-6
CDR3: CASSLWALIGVSPLHF

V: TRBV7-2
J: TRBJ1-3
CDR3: CASSLIPTGVNGNTIYF

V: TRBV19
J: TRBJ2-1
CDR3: CATLDGGSSYNEQFF

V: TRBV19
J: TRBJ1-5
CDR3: CASTLHLYSNQPQHF

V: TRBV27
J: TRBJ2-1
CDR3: CASSSVLKDYNEQFF

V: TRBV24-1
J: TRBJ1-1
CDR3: CATSDPSTGVTEAFF

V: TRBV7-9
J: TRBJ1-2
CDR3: CASSRDRGPPLGYTF

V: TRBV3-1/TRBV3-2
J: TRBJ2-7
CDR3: CASSYGLAGIGEQYF

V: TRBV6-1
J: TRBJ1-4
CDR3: CASSEARWGVNEKLFF

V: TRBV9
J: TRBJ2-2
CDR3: CASSVRSANTGELFF

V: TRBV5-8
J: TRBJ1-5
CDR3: CASSLDRNQPQHF

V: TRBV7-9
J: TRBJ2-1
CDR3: CASSASGYEQFF

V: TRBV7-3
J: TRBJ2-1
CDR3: CASSSGLAAASEQFF

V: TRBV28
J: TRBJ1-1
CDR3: CASGPGTGHTEAFF

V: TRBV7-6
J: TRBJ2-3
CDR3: CASSFETNTDTQYF

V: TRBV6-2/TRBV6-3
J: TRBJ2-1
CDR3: CASSYTASSYNEQFF

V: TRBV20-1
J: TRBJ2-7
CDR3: CSARDKLEQYF

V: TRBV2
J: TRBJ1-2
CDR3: CASSPTGRDYGYTF

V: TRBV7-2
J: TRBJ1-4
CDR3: CASSLRGGKNEKLFF

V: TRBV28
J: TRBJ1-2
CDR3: CASSRDRGAGYTF

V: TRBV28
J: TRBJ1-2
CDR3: CASRQLPYGYTF

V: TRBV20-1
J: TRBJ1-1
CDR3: CSASEGSEAFF

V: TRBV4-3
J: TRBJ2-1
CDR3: CASSRQVSLESQFF

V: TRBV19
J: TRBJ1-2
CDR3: CASRTGTGDHYEGYTF

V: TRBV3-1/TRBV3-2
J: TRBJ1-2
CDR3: CASSQDPSFAGYTF

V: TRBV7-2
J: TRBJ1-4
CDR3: CASSSKFGGPTNEKLFF

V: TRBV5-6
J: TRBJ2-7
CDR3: CASSLGDFAYEQYF

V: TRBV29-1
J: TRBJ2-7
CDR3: CSVNRDTSYEQYF

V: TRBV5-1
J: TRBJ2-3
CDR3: CASTQDSQSSTDTQYF

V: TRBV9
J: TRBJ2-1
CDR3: CASSGGGTAPFNEQFF

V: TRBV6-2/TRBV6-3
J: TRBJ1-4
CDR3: CASSYGDRATNEKLFF

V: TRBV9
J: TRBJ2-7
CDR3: CASSVAGDRGISYEQYF

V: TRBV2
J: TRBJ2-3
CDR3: CASSDSLGQTDTQYF

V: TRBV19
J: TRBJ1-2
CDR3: CASTPGRDGYTF

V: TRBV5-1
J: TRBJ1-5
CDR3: CASRAGENQPQHF

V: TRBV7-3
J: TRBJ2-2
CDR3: CASSLTPGKTNTGELFF

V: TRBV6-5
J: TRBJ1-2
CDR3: CASSPQQGPYGYTF

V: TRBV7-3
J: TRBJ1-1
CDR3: CASSPRTGGRDTEAFF

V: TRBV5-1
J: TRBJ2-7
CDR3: CASSSASRSYEQYF

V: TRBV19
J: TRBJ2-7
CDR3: CASSISATSSYEQYF

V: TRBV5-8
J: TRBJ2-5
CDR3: CANRRVSSETQYF

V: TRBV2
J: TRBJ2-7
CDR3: CASSGQGSHEQYF

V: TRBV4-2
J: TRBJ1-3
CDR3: CASSQISRNSGNTIYF

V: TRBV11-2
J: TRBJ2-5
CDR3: CASSLGAGLETQYF

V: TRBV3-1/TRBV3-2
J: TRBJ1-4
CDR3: CASSIQGAGEKLFF

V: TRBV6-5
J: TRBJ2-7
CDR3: CASRGLASSYEQYF

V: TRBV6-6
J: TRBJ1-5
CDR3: CASSLGKYGNQPQHF

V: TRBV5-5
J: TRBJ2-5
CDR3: CASSLTTYQETQYF

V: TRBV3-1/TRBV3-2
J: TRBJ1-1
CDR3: CASCCRNTEAFF

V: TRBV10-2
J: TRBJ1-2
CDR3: CASSNRDRGDYGYTF

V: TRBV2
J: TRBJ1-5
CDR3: CASSEARGAGQPQHF

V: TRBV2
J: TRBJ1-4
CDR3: CASSEYQGEKLFF

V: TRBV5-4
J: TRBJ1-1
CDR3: CASSLGQGLDTEAFF

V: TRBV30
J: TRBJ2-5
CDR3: CAWSTTGGETQYF

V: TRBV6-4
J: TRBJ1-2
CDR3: CASSDSYRGGYGYTF

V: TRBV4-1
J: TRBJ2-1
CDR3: CASSLDYNVDEQFF